The 16 T cell receptor beta chains below all came from one sample that was sequenced in a study of T-cell reconstitution after alpha-beta-depleted transplantation in children. Unique molecular identifiers were used to barcode this TCRbeta library. TCRdb analysed the PCR reads with MiXCR anew, one entry per CDR3 protein. The sample records about 900,000 distinct CDR3 sequences, about 26% being singletons. This specimen was PBMCs, mostly from graft donor cells, taken 360 days after TCRalphabeta/CD19-depleted stem cell transplant. These receptors all stem from a boy less than two years old who had a stem cell transplant for SCID, so the T cells may come from the graft donor.

This rearrangement joins TRBV5-6 to TRBJ2-7, with D perhaps TRBD1 (7 bases). With 5 bases removed from V and 6 bases from J, the gap between germline ends came to 12 bases. The germline CDR1 and CDR2 sequences are SGHDT and YYEEEE. The CDR3 extends over 12 amino acids. The CDR3 loop is CASRQGRGEQYF. The CDR3 DNA is TGTGCCAGCAGACAGGGGCGGGGCGAGCAGTACTTC. The variable domain in full, completed from reference TRBV5-6 and TRBJ2-7, reads DAGVTQSPTHLIKTRGQQVTLRCSPKSGHDTVSWYQQALGQGPQFIFQYYEEEERQRGNFPDRFSGHQFPNYSSELNVNALLLGDSALYLCASRQGRGEQYFGPGTRLTVT.

The genes are TRBV6-2 or TRBV6-3 and TRBJ2-5, with TRBD2 as a possible D gene (6 bases). Germline values: CDR1 MNHEY, CDR2 SVGEGT. CDR3 size: 15 residues. V lost 7 bases and J lost 5, with 20 bases in between. The CDR3 protein is CASTPPPRAGETQYF. The DNA for the CDR3 is TGTGCCAGCACCCCACCCCCCAGGGCGGGGGAGACCCAGTACTTC.

The genes are TRBV5-6 and TRBJ2-3; 8 bases align to TRBD2. The CDR3 runs to 16 residues. Germline V gene sequence: CDR1 SGHDT, CDR2 YYEEEE. The J segment lost 4 bases and the V segment lost 0 bases, leaving 7 bases of the junction unmatched. The CDR3 loop is CASSLETSAFADTQYF. The CDR3 DNA reads TGTGCCAGCAGCTTGGAGACTAGCGCTTTTGCAGATACGCAGTATTTT.

The rearrangement uses TRBV27 and TRBJ1-5, with a possible D match to TRBD1 (5 bases). In germline, CDR1 is MNHEY, CDR2 SMNVEV (reference sequence). The CDR3 covers 13 residues. Trimming shortened V by 9 bases and J by 1 base, and 10 bases separated the two germline ends. The CDR3 sequence is CASVQGSNQPQHF. The CDR3 DNA follows: TGTGCCAGTGTTCAGGGAAGCAATCAGCCCCAGCATTTT.

This clonotype has ten or more counts. The chain recombines TRBV12-3 or TRBV12-4 with TRBJ2-3; 13 nucleotides match TRBD2. The ends lost 6 bases at V and 2 bases at J; junction bases unmatched: 5. This CDR3 contains 16 residues. Written as DNA, the CDR3 is TGTGCCAGCAGCTGGGGGACTAGCGGGGCCACAGATACGCAGTATTTT. Its protein is CASSWGTSGATDTQYF.

This clonotype was picked up a small number of times. The chain carries TRBV5-1 and TRBJ2-7, with D perhaps matching TRBD1 (6 bases). The CDR3 has 15 amino acids. Trimming cost V 0 bases and J 3 bases, with 13 bases left between them. Germline V lookup: CDR1 SGHRS, CDR2 YFSETQ. CDR3 protein: CASSLAQGSLYEQYF. CDR3 bases: TGCGCCAGCAGCTTGGCCCAGGGGTCCCTCTACGAGCAGTACTTC.

The sample holds a few counts of this clonotype. The chain combines TRBV27 with TRBJ2-5; 7 nucleotides line up with TRBD2. V lost 3 bases, J lost 2 bases, and 3 bases stayed unmatched. The CDR3 loop spans 14 amino acids. Germline V lookup: CDR1 MNHEY, CDR2 SMNVEV (reference sequence). CDR3: CASSFAGEQETQYF. The CDR3 nucleotides read TGTGCCAGCAGTTTTGCGGGGGAGCAAGAGACCCAGTACTTC.

This sequence joins TRBV2 and TRBJ2-5; TRBD2 aligns across 12 bases. Germline CDR1 SNHLY, CDR2 FYNNEI. J lost 8 bases, V lost 5 bases, and 9 bases had no gene match. The length of the CDR3 is 15 residues. The CDR3 reads CASSPRTSGALTQYF. CDR3 nucleotides: TGTGCCAGCAGTCCTCGGACTAGCGGGGCCCTCACCCAGTACTTC.

This clonotype was detected a few times. This chain uses TRBV12-3 or TRBV12-4 with TRBJ2-3, with D maybe TRBD1 (6 bases). This CDR3 is built from 15 residues. With 6 bases removed from V and 3 bases from J, the gap between germline ends came to 16 bases. The CDR3 loop is CASSPTGITTDTQYF. CDR3 coding DNA: TGTGCCAGCAGCCCCACAGGGATTACGACAGATACGCAGTATTTT.

The V gene is TRBV7-3, the J gene TRBJ1-2; 7 bases align to TRBD1. Germline assignment: CDR1 SGHTA and CDR2 FQGTGA. The CDR3 loop spans 19 amino acids. V lost 2 bases to trimming and J lost 4 bases; unmatched junction nucleotides: 19. The CDR3 here is CASSLSGPRDSKFSYGYTF. The CDR3 DNA follows: TGTGCCAGCAGCTTATCGGGGCCAAGGGACAGCAAGTTTTCCTATGGCTACACCTTC. Complete variable domain (other parts from reference TRBV7-3 and TRBJ1-2): GAGVSQTPSNKVTEKGKYVELRCDPISGHTALYWYRQSLGQGPEFLIYFQGTGAADDSGLPNDRFFAVRPEGSVSTLKIQRTERGDSAVYLCASSLSGPRDSKFSYGYTFGSGTRLTVV.

The V gene is TRBV12-3 or TRBV12-4, the J gene TRBJ2-1, with TRBD1 matching over 9 bases. There are 15 residues in the CDR3. V lost 5 bases and J lost 7; bases outside the gene matches: 9. The CDR3 spells CASSADRGRPNEQFF. The CDR3 DNA follows: TGTGCCAGCAGTGCGGACAGGGGACGCCCGAATGAGCAGTTCTTC.

This chain links TRBV12-3 or TRBV12-4 with TRBJ2-1; possibly TRBD1 for D (6 bases). The V gene lost 5 bases and the J gene lost 3 bases, with 20 bases spanning the gap. The CDR3 runs 17 residues. The CDR3 nucleotides read TGTGCCAGCAGTCAATCCGTCGGCAGGGGCAACTACAATGAGCAGTTCTTC. Its protein is CASSQSVGRGNYNEQFF.

The chain combines TRBV28 with TRBJ1-1, with unresolved D. There are 13 residues in the CDR3. V dropped 8 bases and J dropped 0 bases, with 10 bases sitting between them. Germline CDR1 is MDHEN and CDR2 is SYDVKM. This chain's CDR3 is CASLMAMNTEAFF. Here the CDR3 DNA reads TGTGCCAGCTTAATGGCGATGAACACTGAAGCTTTCTTT.

V and J are TRBV29-1 and TRBJ2-3, with D unresolved. The CDR3 sequence is 16 residues long. Trimming took 5 bases from V and 0 from J, leaving 18 bases between them. In germline, CDR1 is SQVTM, CDR2 ANQGSEA. This CDR3 is CSVLPQTGLSTDTQYF. CDR3 nucleotide sequence: TGCAGCGTTTTGCCCCAGACGGGCCTTAGCACAGATACGCAGTATTTT.

The genes are TRBV5-1 and TRBJ2-3; 12 bases agree with TRBD1. The trim removed 3 bases at V and 4 bases at J, leaving 3 bases unmatched. CDR1 is SGHRS and CDR2 is YFSETQ in the germline V gene. CDR3 length: 15 residues. The CDR3 DNA follows: TGCGCCAGCAGCTCCGGGACAGGGGGCGCAGATACGCAGTATTTT. Translating it yields CASSSGTGGADTQYF.

The chain employs TRBV11-2 and TRBJ2-6; D is ambiguous. Trimming pared 1 base from V and 0 bases from J, leaving 7 bases between. CDR3 length: 16 residues. CDR1 and CDR2 (germline): SGHAT, FQNNGV. The CDR3 spells CASSLVWGSGANVLTF. The CDR3 nucleotides read TGTGCCAGCAGCTTAGTGTGGGGCTCTGGGGCCAACGTCCTGACTTTC.